The 9 T cell receptor beta chains reported below all come from one sample, sequenced in a study of blood T cell repertoires in COVID-19. Assay used: immunoSEQ multiplex PCR; TCRdb lists only in-frame clones, some missing. Seen here are about 330,000 clones, over 75% observed once, and the top ten hold approximately 1%. The specimen sequenced was PBMCs or T cells enriched from blood (not recorded which). These receptors all stem from a woman in her 30s who had recovered from COVID-19.

As to this clone: Other DNA sequences in the same sample also yield this CDR3. This chain uses TRBV14 with TRBJ2-3, with D unclear. The CDR3 consists of 14 residues. Germline lookup yields CDR1 SGHDN and CDR2 FVKESK. V shed 4 bases and J shed 0 bases, with 8 bases lying between them. CDR3 bases: TGTGCCAGCAGCCCCTTATTAAGCACAGATACGCAGTATTTT. Its translation is CASSPLLSTDTQYF.

The V call is TRBV28, the J call TRBJ1-2, with 7 positions matching TRBD1. V lost 2 bases to trimming and J lost 8 bases; unmatched junction nucleotides: 8. Per germline, CDR1 MDHEN and CDR2 SYDVKM. CDR3 size: 14 residues. The CDR3 loop reads CASSLGGGGGGYTF. In DNA form, the CDR3 reads TGTGCCAGCAGTTTAGGAGGGGGCGGTGGCGGCTACACCTTC.

The rearrangement joins TRBV5-1 to TRBJ1-3; no definite D call. The CDR3 has 16 residues. The germline CDR1 and CDR2 sequences are SGHRS and YFSETQ. Trimming took off 0 bases at V and 0 bases at J, with 10 bases between the two ends. The CDR3 loop is CASSLELSFSGNTIYF. The CDR3 DNA follows: TGCGCCAGCAGCTTGGAGCTATCCTTCTCTGGAAACACCATATATTTT.

The chain carries TRBV28 and TRBJ1-2; a weak D match, TRBD1 (5 bases). CDR3 size: 13 residues. The germline gives CDR1 MDHEN, CDR2 SYDVKM. V was shortened by 3 bases and J by 5 bases, with 10 bases between the two germline ends. The chain's CDR3 is CASSLSGWYGYTF. The CDR3 nucleotides are TGTGCCAGCAGTTTGTCAGGGTGGTATGGCTACACCTTC.

This clone was counted once. This chain links TRBV3-1 (or the pseudogene TRBV3-2) with TRBJ1-6; 10 bases match TRBD1. The CDR3 loop spans 15 amino acids. With 1 base clipped from V and 9 bases from J, the junction kept 3 bases outside the gene matches. CDR1 and CDR2 (germline): LGHDT, YNNKEL (reference sequence). The CDR3 sequence: CASSQGGQGSSPLHF. The CDR3 nucleotides read TGTGCCAGCAGCCAAGGGGGACAGGGGTCTTCACCCCTCCACTTT.

The CDR3 DNA reads TGTGCCAGCACTCTCACGGGACAGGGGGACTACGAGCAGTACTTC. Protein product: CASTLTGQGDYEQYF. V usage is TRBV28 and J usage is TRBJ2-7; TRBD1 agrees at 11 bases. The CDR3 contains 15 residues. The junction had 8 bases not matched to a gene; V was cut back by 7 bases and J by 3 bases. Germline CDR1 reads MDHEN; CDR2 reads SYDVKM. Variable domain in full (rest from reference TRBV28 and TRBJ2-7): DVKVTQSSRYLVKRTGEKVFLECVQDMDHENMFWYRQDPGLGLRLIYFSYDVKMKEKGDIPEGYSVSREKKERFSLILESASTNQTSMYLCASTLTGQGDYEQYFGPGTRLTVT.

This clone showed up just once. The chain uses TRBV9 and TRBJ2-5, with D perhaps TRBD1 (5 bases). This CDR3 spans 17 amino acids. Trimming removed 0 bases at V and 5 bases at J, with 20 bases between. Germline lookup yields CDR1 SGDLS and CDR2 YYNGEE. The CDR3 spells CASSVERVGPQLETQYF. The CDR3 bases are TGTGCCAGCAGCGTAGAAAGGGTGGGGCCGCAATTGGAGACCCAGTACTTC. Based on the CDR3 plus reference TRBV9 and TRBJ2-5, the full variable domain is DSGVTQTPKHLITATGQRVTLRCSPRSGDLSVYWYQQSLDQGLQFLIQYYNGEERAKGNILERFSAQQFPDLHSELNLSSLELGDSALYFCASSVERVGPQLETQYFGPGTRLLVL.

This clone came up once. V and J are TRBV19 and TRBJ2-5; 9 nucleotides align to TRBD1. Germline V lookup: CDR1 LNHDA, CDR2 SQIVND (reference sequence). This CDR3 has 15 amino acids. V was clipped by 2 bases and J by 1 base; unmatched bases: 2. The CDR3 DNA sequence: TGTGCCAGTAGTATACCGGGACAGGGCCAAGAGACCCAGTACTTC. It yields the protein CASSIPGQGQETQYF.

The V call is TRBV14, the J call TRBJ2-7; the match to TRBD2 covers 8 bases. The ends lost 1 base at V and 4 bases at J; junction bases unmatched: 9. Per the germline V gene, CDR1 is SGHDN and CDR2 is FVKESK. This CDR3 has 16 amino acids. The CDR3 region has the DNA TGTGCCAGCAGCCAAGGTCAATTAGCGGGACGGTACGAGCAGTACTTC. Its protein is CASSQGQLAGRYEQYF.